This T cell receptor beta chain emerged from a study of tumor-infiltrating lymphocytes in primary liver carcinoma. This clonotype was counted once. The antigen remains undetermined. Mismatch with germline at one junction end may stem from a read error. CDR1 is SGHAT and CDR2 is FQNNGV in the germline V gene. This CDR3 is built from 13 residues. Study-wide findings and caveats: Compared with blood, tumor repertoires held significantly more in their top 250 clones. Between tumor regions, pairs overlapped more than tumor-adjacent and tumor-blood pairs did.

The template, 500 ng total RNA, yielded TCR beta cDNA made with a constant-region primer. ARM-PCR, slightly modified, supplied the TCR beta libraries through three nested multiplex PCR rounds. Two initial PCR rounds of around 9 cycles each paired TRBV1-TRBV30 forward primers with a C-beta reverse primer. TCRdb analysed the multiplex PCR reads with MiXCR anew, one entry per CDR3 protein. The sample contains 90,000 to 150,000 distinct CDR3 sequences, 65% of which appear only once. Co-extracted RNA and DNA came from approximately 20-30 mg of unsorted bulk tissue. Each sampled tumor had five separate regions taken from it.

The clonotype originates from a woman aged 60 to 75 with primary liver carcinoma and hepatitis B virus infection. What was sequenced was liver tumor tissue from sampling region 1. The subset: tumor region T1, superior pole. V and J are TRBV11-2 and TRBJ1-2; D is ambiguous. CDR3 amino acids: CASSLHPTYGYTF. The CDR3 DNA is TGTGCCAGCAGCTTACATCCGACATATGGTTACACCTTC.